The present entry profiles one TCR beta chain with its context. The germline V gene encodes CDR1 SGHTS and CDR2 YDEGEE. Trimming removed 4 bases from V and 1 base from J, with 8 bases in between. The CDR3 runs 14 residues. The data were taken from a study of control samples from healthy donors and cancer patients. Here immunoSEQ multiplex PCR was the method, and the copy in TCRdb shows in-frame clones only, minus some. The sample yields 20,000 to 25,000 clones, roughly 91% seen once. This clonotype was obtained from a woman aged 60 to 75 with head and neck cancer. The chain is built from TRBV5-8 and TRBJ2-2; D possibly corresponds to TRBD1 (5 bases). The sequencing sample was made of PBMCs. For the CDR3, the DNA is TGTGCCAGCAGCAGACAGCGGAACACCGGGGAGCTGTTTTTT. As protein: CASSRQRNTGELFF.